Included here is one T cell receptor beta chain sequence, with context. MiXCR, applied by TCRdb to the reads, yields one record per CDR3 protein. The table shows about 530,000 distinct CDR3 sequences, with around 27% occurring only once. After removal of 5 bases from V and 9 bases from J, the junction contained 13 bases not matched to a gene. The CDR3 spans 16 residues. CDR1 is SGHTA and CDR2 is FQGNSA in the germline V gene. The sample belongs to a study of T cell repertoires in cytomegalovirus infection. Study in general: Public TCR beta signatures were indicative of both CMV infection and a matching HLA type.

This clonotype originated in a human donor in good health (CMV status not recorded). Some clones in this sample may be carry-over from other donors' samples. Sequenced input: PBMCs. V gene TRBV7-2 combines with J gene TRBJ1-3; 10 nucleotides agree with TRBD1. CDR3 in DNA: TGTGCCAGCAGCGAAGACAGGGGGCATCCGGTTCGCACCATATATTTT. This gives the protein CASSEDRGHPVRTIYF.